This T cell receptor (beta chain) appears in the sequencing data of a study of T cells in Graves' hyperthyroidism and ophthalmopathy. Study outcomes and limitations: Ophthalmopathy was told apart from stable hyperthyroidism by a 13 V-J model.

Over 18 months, lack of ophthalmopathy progression marked Graves' hyperthyroidism as stable. Participants, patients aged 18 to 65, had newly diagnosed hyperthyroidism with a duration under 2 months. The study excluded patients with uncontrolled infection, other autoimmune disease, pregnancy or lactation. Template material for amplifying TCR beta CDR3 regions consisted of RNA transcripts. During a first-round RT-PCR of the TCR CDR3, the HTBI primer set was used. In TCRdb, the multiplex PCR reads were re-called with MiXCR into one record per CDR3 protein. The sample holds roughly 570,000 distinct CDR3 sequences; around 45% are singletons and the top ten take about 8.3%. This clonotype has at least ten counts. The antigen is unknown. Sequences were obtained from peripheral blood or thyroid tissue (not recorded which). This receptor was obtained from a young woman with Graves' hyperthyroidism.

CDR3 sequence reads: CASSLGPTAYEQYF. The CDR3 DNA reads as TGTGCCAGCTCGCTGGGACCCACGGCCTACGAGCAGTACTTC. The chain links TRBV7-2 to TRBJ2-7; D may correspond to TRBD1 or TRBD2 (5 bases each). Trimming left V 8 bases short and J 2 bases short, with 16 bases between. CDR3 size: 14 residues. Per germline, CDR1 SGHTA and CDR2 FQGNSA.